This entry features one T cell receptor beta chain sequence. The sample originates from a study of blood T cell repertoires in COVID-19. The overall study: Specimens from acute and convalescent COVID-19 originated in the United States, Italy and Spain. PBMCs, B-cell-depleted T cells, or T cells provided the cDNA or gDNA that made up the material.

The protocol was immunoSEQ multiplex PCR, while the TCRdb copy is restricted to in-frame clones and leaves out a portion. Of some 87,000 clones detected, roughly 80% appear once; the ten largest clones hold roughly 22%. This TCR came from a human donor in a cohort sampled during active COVID-19. The specimen sequenced was peripheral blood.

CDR3 bases: TGCGCCAGCAGTCGCAGGGGGGACCTGAACACTGAAGCTTTCTTT. Protein sequence: CASSRRGDLNTEAFF. The chain uses TRBV23-1 and TRBJ1-1; 7 nucleotides agree with TRBD1. TRBV23-1 qualifies as an ORF whose function is uncertain. This CDR3 spans 15 amino acids. V dropped 4 bases and J dropped 0; count of bases not matched to a gene: 5.